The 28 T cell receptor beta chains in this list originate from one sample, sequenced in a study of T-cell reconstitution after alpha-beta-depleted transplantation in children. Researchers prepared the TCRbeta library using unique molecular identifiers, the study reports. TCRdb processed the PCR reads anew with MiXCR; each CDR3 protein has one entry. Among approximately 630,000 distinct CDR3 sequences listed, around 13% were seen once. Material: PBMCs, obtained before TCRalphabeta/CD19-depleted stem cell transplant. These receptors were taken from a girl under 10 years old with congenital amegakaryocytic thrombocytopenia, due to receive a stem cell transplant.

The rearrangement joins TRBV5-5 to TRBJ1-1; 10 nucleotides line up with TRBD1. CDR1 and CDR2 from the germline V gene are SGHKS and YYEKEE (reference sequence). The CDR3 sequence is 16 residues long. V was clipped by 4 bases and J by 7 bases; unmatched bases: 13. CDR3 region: CASSPNRDRGLVEAFF. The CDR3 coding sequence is TGTGCCAGCAGCCCTAACAGGGACAGGGGATTAGTTGAAGCTTTCTTT.

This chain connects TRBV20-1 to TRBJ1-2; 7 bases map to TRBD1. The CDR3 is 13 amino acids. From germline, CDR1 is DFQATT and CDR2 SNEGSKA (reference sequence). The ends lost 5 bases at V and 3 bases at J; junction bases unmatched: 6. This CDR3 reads CSAFRTGDYGYTF. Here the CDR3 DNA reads TGCAGTGCTTTCCGGACAGGAGACTATGGCTACACCTTC.

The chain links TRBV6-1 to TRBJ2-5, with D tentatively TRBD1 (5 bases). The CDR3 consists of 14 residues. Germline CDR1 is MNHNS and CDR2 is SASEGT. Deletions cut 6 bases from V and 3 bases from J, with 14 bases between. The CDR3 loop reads CASSTTASKETQYF. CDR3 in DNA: TGTGCCAGCAGCACGACAGCATCCAAAGAGACCCAGTACTTC.

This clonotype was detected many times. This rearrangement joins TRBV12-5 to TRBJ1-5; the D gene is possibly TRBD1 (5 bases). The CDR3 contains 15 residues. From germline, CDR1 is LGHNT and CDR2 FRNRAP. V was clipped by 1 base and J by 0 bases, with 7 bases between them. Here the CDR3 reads CASGLDRFSNQPQHF. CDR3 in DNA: TGTGCTAGTGGTTTGGACAGGTTTAGCAATCAGCCCCAGCATTTT.

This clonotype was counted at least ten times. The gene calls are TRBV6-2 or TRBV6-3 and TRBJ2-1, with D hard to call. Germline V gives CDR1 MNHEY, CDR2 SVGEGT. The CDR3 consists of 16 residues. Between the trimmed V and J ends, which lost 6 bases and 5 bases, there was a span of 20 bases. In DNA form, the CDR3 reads TGTGCCAGCAGACCGCTCGGACGGACCTGGAACAATGAGCAGTTCTTC. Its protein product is CASRPLGRTWNNEQFF.

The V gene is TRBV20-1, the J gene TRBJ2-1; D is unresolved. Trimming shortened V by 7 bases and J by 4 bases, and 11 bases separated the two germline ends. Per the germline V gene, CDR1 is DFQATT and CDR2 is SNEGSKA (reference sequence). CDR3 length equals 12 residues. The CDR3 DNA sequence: TGCAGTGGGGCCGATTCTTACAATGAGCAGTTCTTC. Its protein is CSGADSYNEQFF.

Written as DNA, the CDR3 is TGTGCCACCAGCAGCCTAGGAGTGGGAGAGACCCAGTACTTC. This translates into CATSSLGVGETQYF. The chain recombines TRBV15 with TRBJ2-5, with D unclear. The CDR3 sequence is 14 residues long. Trimming cost V 3 bases and J 4 bases, with 12 bases left between them. The germline V gene has CDR1 LNHNV and CDR2 YYDKDF (reference sequence).

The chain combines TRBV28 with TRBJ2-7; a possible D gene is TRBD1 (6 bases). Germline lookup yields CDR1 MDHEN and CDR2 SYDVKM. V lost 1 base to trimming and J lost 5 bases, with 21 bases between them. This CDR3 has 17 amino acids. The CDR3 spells CASSLFAGAPTMDEQYF. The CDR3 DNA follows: TGTGCCAGCAGTTTATTTGCAGGGGCCCCCACAATGGACGAGCAGTACTTC.

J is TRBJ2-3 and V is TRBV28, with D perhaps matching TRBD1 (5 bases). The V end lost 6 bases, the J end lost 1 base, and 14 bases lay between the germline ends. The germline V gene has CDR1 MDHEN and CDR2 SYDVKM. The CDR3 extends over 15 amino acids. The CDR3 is CASSLGQLRTDTQYF. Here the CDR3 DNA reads TGTGCCAGCAGCCTCGGACAATTACGCACAGATACGCAGTATTTT. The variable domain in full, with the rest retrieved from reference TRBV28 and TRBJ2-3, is DVKVTQSSRYLVKRTGEKVFLECVQDMDHENMFWYRQDPGLGLRLIYFSYDVKMKEKGDIPEGYSVSREKKERFSLILESASTNQTSMYLCASSLGQLRTDTQYFGPGTRLTVL.

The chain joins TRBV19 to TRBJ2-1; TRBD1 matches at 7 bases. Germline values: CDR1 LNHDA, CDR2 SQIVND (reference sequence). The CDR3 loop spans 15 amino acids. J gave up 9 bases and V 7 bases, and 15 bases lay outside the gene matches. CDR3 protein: CASTNGDRVRGEQFF. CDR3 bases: TGTGCCAGTACCAACGGCGACAGGGTGAGAGGTGAGCAGTTCTTC.

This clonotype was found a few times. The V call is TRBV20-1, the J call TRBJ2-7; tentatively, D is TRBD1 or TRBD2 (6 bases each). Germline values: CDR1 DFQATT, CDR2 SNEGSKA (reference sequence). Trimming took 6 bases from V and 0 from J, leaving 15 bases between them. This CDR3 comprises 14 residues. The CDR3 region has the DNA TGCAGTGCGGAACAGGGACTGAGCTCCTACGAGCAGTACTTC. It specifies CSAEQGLSSYEQYF.

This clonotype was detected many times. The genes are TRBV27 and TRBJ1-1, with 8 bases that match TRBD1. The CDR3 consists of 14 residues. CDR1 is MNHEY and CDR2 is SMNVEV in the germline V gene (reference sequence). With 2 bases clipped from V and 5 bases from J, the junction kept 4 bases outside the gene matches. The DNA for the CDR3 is TGTGCCAGCAGTTTACGGGACAGGAATACTGAAGCTTTCTTT. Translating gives CASSLRDRNTEAFF.

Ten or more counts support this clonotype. The DNA of the CDR3 is TGTGCCAGCAGCCGAGGACGGAACTCCTACGAGCAGTACTTC. This codes for CASSRGRNSYEQYF. V usage is TRBV7-9 and J usage is TRBJ2-7; D gene unclear. The CDR3 loop spans 14 amino acids. CDR1 and CDR2 from the germline V gene are SEHNR and FQNEAQ (reference sequence). V shed 5 bases and J shed 0 bases, with 11 bases lying between them.

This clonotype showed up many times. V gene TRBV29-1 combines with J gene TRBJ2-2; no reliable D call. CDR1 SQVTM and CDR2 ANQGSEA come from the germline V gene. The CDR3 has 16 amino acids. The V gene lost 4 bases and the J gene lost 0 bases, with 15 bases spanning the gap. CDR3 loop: CSVAPRVPANTGELFF. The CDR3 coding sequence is TGCAGCGTTGCCCCTAGGGTTCCCGCGAACACCGGGGAGCTGTTTTTT.

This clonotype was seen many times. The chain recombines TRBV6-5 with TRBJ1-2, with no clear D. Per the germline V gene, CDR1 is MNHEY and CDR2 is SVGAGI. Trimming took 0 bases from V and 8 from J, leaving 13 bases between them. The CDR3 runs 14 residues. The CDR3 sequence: CASSYSSGVDGYTF. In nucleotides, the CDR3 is TGTGCCAGCAGTTACTCGTCCGGAGTGGACGGCTACACCTTC.

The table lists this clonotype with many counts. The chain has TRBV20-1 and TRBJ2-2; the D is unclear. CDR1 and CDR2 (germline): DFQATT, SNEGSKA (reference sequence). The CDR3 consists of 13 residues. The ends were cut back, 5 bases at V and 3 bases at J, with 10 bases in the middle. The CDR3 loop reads CSAAYRYTGELFF. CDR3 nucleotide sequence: TGCAGTGCTGCCTACCGCTACACCGGGGAGCTGTTTTTT.

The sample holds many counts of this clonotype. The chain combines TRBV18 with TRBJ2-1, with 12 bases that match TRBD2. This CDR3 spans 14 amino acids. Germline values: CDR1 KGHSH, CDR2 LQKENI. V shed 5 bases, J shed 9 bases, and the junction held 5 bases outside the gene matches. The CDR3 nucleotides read TGTGCCAGCTCATCACTAGCGGGAGGTATTGAGCAGTTCTTC. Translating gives CASSSLAGGIEQFF.

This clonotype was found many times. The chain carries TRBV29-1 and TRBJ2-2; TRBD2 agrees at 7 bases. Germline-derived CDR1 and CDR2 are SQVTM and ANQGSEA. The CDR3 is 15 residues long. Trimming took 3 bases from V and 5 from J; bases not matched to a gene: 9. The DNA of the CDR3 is TGCAGCGTTGAGAGGTCTAGCGGAGGGACCGGGGAGCTGTTTTTT. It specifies CSVERSSGGTGELFF.

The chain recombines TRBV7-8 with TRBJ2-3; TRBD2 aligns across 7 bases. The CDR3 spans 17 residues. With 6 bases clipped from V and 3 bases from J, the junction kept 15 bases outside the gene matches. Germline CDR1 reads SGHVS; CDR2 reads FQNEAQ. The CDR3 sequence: CASRLGWRERGTDTQYF. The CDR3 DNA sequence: TGTGCCAGCAGACTAGGCTGGCGGGAGCGGGGTACAGATACGCAGTATTTT.

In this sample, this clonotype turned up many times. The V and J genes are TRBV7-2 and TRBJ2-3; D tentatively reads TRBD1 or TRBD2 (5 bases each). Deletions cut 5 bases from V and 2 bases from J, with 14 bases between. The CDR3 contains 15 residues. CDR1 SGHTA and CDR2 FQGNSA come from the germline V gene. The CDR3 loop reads CASSRRDPYTDTQYF. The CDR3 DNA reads TGTGCCAGCAGCCGCCGGGACCCATACACAGATACGCAGTATTTT.

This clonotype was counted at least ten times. The CDR3 spells CASSYSNNYEQYF. The CDR3 coding sequence is TGTGCCAGCAGTTACTCTAACAACTACGAGCAGTACTTC. The chain couples TRBV6-5 to TRBJ2-7, with D unclear. This CDR3 has 13 amino acids. Germline CDR1 MNHEY, CDR2 SVGAGI. Trimming took off 0 bases at V and 3 bases at J, with 6 bases between the two ends.

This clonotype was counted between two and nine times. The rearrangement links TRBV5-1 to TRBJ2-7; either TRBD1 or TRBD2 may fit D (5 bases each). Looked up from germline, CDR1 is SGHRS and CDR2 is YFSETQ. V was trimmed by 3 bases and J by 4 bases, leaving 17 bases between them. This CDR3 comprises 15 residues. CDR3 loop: CASSSTGPPKYEQYF. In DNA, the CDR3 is TGCGCCAGCAGCTCAACGGGACCCCCAAAGTACGAGCAGTACTTC.

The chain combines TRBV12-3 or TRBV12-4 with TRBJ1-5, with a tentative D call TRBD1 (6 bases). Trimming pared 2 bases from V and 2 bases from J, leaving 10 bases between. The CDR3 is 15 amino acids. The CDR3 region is CASSLRGYGNQPQHF. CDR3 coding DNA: TGTGCCAGCAGTTTAAGGGGGTACGGCAATCAGCCCCAGCATTTT.

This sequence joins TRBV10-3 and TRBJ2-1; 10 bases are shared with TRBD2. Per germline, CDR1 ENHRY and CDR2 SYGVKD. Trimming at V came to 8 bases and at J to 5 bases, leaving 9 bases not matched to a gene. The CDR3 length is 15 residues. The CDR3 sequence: CAIGGASGSNNEQFF. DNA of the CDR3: TGTGCCATCGGGGGAGCTAGCGGGAGTAACAATGAGCAGTTCTTC.

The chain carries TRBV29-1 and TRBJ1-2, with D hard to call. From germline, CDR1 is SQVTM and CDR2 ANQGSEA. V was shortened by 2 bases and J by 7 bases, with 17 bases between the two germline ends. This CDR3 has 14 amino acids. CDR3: CSVETDFIRGGYTF. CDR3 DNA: TGCAGCGTTGAAACCGACTTCATCCGGGGTGGCTACACCTTC.

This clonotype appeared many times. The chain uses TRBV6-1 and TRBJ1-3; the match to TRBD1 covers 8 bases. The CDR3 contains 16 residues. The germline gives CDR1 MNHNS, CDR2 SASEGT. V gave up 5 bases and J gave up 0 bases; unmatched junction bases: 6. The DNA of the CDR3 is TGTGCCAGCAGTCAGGGACAGGCGAGCTCTGGAAACACCATATATTTT. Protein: CASSQGQASSGNTIYF.

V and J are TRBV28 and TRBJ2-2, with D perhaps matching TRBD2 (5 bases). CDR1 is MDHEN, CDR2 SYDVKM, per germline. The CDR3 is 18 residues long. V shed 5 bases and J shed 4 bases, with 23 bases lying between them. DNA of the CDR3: TGTGCCAGCAGTATCGGGGTGTGGCGACGCCAGTTCACCGGGGAGCTGTTTTTT. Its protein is CASSIGVWRRQFTGELFF.

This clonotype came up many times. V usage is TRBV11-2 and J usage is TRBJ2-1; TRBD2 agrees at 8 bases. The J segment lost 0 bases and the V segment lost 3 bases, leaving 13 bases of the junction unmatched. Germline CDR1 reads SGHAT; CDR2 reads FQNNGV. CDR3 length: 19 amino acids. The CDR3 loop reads CASSLSGTRVPFSYNEQFF. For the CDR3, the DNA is TGTGCCAGCAGCTTGTCTGGGACTAGGGTCCCCTTCTCCTACAATGAGCAGTTCTTC.